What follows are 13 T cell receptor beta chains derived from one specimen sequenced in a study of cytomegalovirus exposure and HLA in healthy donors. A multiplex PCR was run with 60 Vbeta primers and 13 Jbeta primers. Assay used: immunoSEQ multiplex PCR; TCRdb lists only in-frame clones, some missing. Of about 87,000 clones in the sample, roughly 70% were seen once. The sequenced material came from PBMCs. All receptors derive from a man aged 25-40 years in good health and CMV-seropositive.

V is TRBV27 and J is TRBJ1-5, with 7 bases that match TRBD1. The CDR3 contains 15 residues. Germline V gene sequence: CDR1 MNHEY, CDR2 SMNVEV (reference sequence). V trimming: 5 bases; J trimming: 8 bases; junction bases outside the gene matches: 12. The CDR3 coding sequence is TGTGCCAGCAGTCCGGCGACAGGGCCGTCTAAGCCCCAGCATTTT. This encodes CASSPATGPSKPQHF.

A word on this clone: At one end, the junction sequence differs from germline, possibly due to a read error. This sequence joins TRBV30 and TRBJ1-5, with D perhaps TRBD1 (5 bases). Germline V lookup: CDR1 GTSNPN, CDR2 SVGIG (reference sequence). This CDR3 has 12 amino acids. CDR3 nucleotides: TGTGCCTGGAAGTTAGGGGATCAGCCCCAGAATTTT. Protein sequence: CAWKLGDQPQNF.

The chain's CDR3 is CASTDRVRGYTF. DNA for the CDR3: TGTGCCAGCACGGACAGGGTGAGAGGCTACACCTTC. This rearrangement joins TRBV28 to TRBJ1-2, with 8 positions matching TRBD1. Germline loops: CDR1 MDHEN, CDR2 SYDVKM. CDR3 length: 12 amino acids. J lost 8 bases, V lost 7 bases, and 6 bases had no gene match.

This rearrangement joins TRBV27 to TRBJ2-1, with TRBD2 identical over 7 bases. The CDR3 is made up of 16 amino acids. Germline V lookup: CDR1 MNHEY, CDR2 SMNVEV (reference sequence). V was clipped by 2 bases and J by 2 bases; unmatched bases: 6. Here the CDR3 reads CASSLDGGRAYNEQFF. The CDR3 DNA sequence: TGTGCCAGCAGTTTAGATGGCGGGAGAGCCTACAATGAGCAGTTCTTC.

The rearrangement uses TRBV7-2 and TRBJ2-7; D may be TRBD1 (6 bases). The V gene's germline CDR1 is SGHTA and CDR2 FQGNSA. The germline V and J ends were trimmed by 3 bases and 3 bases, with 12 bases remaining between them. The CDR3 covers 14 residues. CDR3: CASSFSGQNYEQYF. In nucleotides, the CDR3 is TGTGCCAGCAGCTTTTCCGGACAGAACTACGAGCAGTACTTC.

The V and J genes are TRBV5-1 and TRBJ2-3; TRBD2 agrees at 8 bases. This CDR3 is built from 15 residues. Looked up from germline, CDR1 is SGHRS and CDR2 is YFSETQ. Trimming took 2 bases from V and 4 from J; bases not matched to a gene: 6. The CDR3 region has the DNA TGCGCCAGCAGCTTTTGGGGGACTAGGTCAGATACGCAGTATTTT. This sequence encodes CASSFWGTRSDTQYF.

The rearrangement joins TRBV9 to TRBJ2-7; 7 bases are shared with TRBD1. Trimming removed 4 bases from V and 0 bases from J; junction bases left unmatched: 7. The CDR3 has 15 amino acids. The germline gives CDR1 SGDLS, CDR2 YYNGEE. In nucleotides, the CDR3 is TGTGCCAGCAGCTCCCGACAGGGCTCCTCCTACGAGCAGTACTTC. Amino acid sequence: CASSSRQGSSYEQYF.

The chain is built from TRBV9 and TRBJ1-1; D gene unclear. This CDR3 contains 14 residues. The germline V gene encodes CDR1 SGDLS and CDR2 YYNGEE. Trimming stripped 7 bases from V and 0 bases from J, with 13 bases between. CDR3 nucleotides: TGTGCCAGCGCACCACGAGGCGTGAACACTGAAGCTTTCTTT. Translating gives CASAPRGVNTEAFF.

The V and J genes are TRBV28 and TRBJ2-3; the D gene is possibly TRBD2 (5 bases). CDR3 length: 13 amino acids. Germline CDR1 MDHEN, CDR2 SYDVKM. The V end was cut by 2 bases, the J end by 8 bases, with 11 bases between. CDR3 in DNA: TGTGCCAGCAGTTTAGCGACTACTACTACGCAGTATTTT. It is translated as CASSLATTTTQYF.

CDR3 bases: TGCAGCGTTGGAGGTCGGAGCTCCTACAATGAGCAGTTCTTC. Translated: CSVGGRSSYNEQFF. J is TRBJ2-1 and V is TRBV29-1; D is ambiguous. CDR3 length: 14 residues. From germline, CDR1 is SQVTM and CDR2 ANQGSEA. The germline V and J ends were trimmed by 4 bases and 0 bases, with 10 bases remaining between them.

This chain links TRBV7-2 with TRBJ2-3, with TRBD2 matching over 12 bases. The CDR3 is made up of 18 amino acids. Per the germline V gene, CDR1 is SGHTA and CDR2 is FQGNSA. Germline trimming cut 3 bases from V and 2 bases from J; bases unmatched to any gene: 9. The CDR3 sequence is CASSFTPSGREFTDTQYF. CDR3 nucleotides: TGTGCCAGCAGCTTCACACCTAGCGGGAGGGAGTTCACAGATACGCAGTATTTT.

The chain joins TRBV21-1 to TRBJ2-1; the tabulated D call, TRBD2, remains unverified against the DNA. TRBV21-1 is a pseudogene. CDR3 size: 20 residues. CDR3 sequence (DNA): TGTGCCAGCCCCGAAGGGTCCGGGACTAGCGGTCATAGCTCCTACAATGAGCAGTTCTTC. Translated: CASPEGSGTSGHSSYNEQFF.

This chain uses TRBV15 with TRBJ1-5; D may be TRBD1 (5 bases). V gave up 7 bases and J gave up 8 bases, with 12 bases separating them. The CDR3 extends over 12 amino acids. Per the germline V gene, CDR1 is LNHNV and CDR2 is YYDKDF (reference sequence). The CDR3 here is CATNPGREPQHF. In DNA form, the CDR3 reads TGTGCCACCAACCCAGGGAGGGAGCCCCAGCATTTT.